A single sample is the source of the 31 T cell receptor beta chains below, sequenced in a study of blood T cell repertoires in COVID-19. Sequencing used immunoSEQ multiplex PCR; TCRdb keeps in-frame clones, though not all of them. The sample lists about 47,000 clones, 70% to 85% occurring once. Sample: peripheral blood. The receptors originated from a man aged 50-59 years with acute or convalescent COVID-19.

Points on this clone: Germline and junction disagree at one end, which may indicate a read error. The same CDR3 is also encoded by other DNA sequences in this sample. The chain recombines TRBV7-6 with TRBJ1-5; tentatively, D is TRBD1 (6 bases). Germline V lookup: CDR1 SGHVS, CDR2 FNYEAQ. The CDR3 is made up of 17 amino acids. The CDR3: CASSLGAHRVRDQPQHF. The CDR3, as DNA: TGTGCCAGCAGCTTAGGAGCCCACAGGGTTCGGGATCAGCCTCAGCATTTT.

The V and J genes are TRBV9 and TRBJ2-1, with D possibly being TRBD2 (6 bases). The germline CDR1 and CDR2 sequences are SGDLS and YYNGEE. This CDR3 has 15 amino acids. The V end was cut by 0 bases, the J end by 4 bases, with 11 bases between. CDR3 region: CASSVDGGVYNEQFF. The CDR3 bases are TGTGCCAGCAGCGTAGACGGGGGTGTTTACAATGAGCAGTTCTTC.

CDR3 amino acids: CASSPGLSYEQYF. The CDR3 region has the DNA TGTGCCAGCAGCCCGGGACTCTCCTACGAGCAGTACTTC. The chain employs TRBV4-2 and TRBJ2-7; D may be TRBD2 (6 bases). With 4 bases removed from V and 0 bases from J, the gap between germline ends came to 7 bases. CDR3 length: 13 amino acids. CDR1 LGHNA and CDR2 YNFKEQ come from the germline V gene.

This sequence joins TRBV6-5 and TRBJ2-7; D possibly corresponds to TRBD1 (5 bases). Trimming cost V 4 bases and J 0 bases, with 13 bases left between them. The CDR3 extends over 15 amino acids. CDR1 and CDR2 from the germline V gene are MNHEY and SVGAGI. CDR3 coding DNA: TGTGCCAGCAGTTCCGTCAGGGTTGGCTCCTACGAGCAGTACTTC. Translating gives CASSSVRVGSYEQYF.

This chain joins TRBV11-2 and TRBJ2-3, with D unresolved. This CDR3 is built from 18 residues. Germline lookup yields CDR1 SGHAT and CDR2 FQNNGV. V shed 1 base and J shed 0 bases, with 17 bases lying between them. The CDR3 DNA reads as TGTGCCAGCAGCTTAGCACCCTTTGGCGGTTCCAGCACAGATACGCAGTATTTT. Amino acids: CASSLAPFGGSSTDTQYF.

The CDR3 nucleotides are TGTGCTAGTGGATGGGGGACAGGGGGGTACGAGCAGTACTTC. This encodes CASGWGTGGYEQYF. The chain employs TRBV12-5 and TRBJ2-7; 11 bases line up with TRBD1. Looked up from germline, CDR1 is LGHNT and CDR2 is FRNRAP. J gave up 4 bases and V 6 bases, and 5 bases lay outside the gene matches. This CDR3 spans 14 amino acids.

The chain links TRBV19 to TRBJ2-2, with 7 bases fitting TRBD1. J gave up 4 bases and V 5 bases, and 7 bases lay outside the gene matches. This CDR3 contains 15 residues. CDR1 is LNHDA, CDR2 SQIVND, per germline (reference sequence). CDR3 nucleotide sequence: TGTGCCAGTAGTTCCCGGCAGGGGGTCACCGGGGAGCTGTTTTTT. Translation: CASSSRQGVTGELFF. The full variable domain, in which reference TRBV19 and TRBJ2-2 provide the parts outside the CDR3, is DGGITQSPKYLFRKEGQNVTLSCEQNLNHDAMYWYRQDPGQGLRLIYYSQIVNDFQKGDIAEGYSVSREKKESFPLTVTSAQKNPTAFYLCASSSRQGVTGELFFGEGSRLTVL.

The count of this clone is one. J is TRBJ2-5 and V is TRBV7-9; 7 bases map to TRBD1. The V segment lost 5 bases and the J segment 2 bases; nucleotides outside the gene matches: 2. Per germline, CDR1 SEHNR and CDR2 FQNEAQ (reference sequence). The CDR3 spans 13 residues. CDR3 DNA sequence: TGTGCCAGCAGCATCAGGGGGCAAGAGACCCAGTACTTC. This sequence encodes CASSIRGQETQYF. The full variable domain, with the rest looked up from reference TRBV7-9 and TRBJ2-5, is DTGVSQNPRHKITKRGQNVTFRCDPISEHNRLYWYRQTLGQGPEFLTYFQNEAQLEKSRLLSDRFSAERPKGSFSTLEIQRTEQGDSAMYLCASSIRGQETQYFGPGTRLLVL.

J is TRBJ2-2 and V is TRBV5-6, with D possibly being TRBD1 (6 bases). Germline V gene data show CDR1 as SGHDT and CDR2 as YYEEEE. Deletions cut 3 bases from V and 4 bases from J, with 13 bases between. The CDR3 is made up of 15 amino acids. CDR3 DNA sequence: TGTGCCAGCAGCTATACAGGGTATAGCACCGGGGAGCTGTTTTTT. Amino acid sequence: CASSYTGYSTGELFF.

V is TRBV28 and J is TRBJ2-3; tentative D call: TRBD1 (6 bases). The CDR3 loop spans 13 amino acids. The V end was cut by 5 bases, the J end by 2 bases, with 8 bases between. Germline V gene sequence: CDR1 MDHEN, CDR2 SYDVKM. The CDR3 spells CASSKGDTDTQYF. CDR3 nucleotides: TGTGCCAGCAGTAAGGGGGACACAGATACGCAGTATTTT.

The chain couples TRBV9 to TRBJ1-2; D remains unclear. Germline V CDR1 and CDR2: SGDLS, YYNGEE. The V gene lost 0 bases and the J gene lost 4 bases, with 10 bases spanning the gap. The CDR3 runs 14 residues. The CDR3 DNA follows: TGTGCCAGCAGCGTAGGCGACACTTCCTATGGCTACACCTTC. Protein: CASSVGDTSYGYTF.

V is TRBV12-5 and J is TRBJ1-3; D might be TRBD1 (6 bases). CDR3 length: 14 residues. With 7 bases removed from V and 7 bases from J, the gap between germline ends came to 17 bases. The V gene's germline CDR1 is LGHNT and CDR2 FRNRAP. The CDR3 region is CASATGTFDNTIYF. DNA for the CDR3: TGTGCTAGTGCCACAGGGACCTTCGATAACACCATATATTTT.

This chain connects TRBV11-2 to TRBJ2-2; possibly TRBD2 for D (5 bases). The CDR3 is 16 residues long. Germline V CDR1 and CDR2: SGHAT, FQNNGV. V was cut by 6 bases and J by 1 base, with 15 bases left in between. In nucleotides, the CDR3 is TGTGCCAGCAGGAAGGACCTAGCCTTGAACACCGGGGAGCTGTTTTTT. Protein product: CASRKDLALNTGELFF.

The CDR3 is CAWSPQAGTEAFF. Here the CDR3 DNA reads TGTGCCTGGAGTCCGCAGGCCGGCACTGAAGCTTTCTTT. V gene TRBV30 combines with J gene TRBJ1-1; D call uncertain. The CDR3 is made up of 13 amino acids. V was shortened by 2 bases and J by 4 bases, with 11 bases between the two germline ends. The germline V gene encodes CDR1 GTSNPN and CDR2 SVGIG (reference sequence).

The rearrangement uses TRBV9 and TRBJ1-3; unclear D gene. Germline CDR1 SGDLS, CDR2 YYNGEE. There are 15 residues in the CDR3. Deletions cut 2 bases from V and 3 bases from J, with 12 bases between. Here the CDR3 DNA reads TGTGCCAGCAGCGTGGGGAGTTCCGTTGGAAACACCATATATTTT. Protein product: CASSVGSSVGNTIYF.

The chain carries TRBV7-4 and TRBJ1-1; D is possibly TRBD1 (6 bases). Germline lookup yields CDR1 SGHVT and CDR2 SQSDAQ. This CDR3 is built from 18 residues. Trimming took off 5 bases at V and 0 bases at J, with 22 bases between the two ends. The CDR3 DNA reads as TGTGCCAGCAGCACGCCTACAGGGAGGGAGTCAATGAACACTGAAGCTTTCTTT. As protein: CASSTPTGRESMNTEAFF. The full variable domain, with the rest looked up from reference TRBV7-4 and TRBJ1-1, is GAGVSQSPRYKVAKRGRDVALRCDSISGHVTLYWYRQTLGQGSEVLTYSQSDAQRDKSGRPSGRFSAERPERSVSTLKIQRTEQGDSAVYLCASSTPTGRESMNTEAFFGQGTRLTVV.

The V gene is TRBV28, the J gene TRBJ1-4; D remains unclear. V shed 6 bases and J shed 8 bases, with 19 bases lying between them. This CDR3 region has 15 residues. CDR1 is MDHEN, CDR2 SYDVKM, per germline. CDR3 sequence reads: CASSLSLGGGEKLFF. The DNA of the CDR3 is TGTGCCAGCAGCCTCTCCCTGGGCGGAGGCGAAAAACTGTTTTTT.

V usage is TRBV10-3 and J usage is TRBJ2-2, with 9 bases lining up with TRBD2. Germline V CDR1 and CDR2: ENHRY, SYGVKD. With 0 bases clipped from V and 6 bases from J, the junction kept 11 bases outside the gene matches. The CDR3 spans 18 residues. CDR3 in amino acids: CAISESMMEREVPGELFF. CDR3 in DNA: TGTGCCATCAGTGAGTCTATGATGGAGCGGGAGGTCCCCGGGGAGCTGTTTTTT.

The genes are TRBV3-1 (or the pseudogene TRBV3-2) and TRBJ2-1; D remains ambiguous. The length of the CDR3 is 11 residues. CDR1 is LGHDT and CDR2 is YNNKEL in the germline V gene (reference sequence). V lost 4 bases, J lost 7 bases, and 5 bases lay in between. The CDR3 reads CASSLMNEQFF. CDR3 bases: TGTGCCAGCAGCCTAATGAATGAGCAGTTCTTC.

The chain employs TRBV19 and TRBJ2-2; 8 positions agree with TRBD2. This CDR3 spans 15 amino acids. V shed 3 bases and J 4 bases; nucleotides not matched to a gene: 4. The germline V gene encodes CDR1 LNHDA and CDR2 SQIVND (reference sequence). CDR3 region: CASSISGAATGELFF. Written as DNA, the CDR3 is TGTGCCAGTAGTATTAGCGGGGCGGCCACCGGGGAGCTGTTTTTT.

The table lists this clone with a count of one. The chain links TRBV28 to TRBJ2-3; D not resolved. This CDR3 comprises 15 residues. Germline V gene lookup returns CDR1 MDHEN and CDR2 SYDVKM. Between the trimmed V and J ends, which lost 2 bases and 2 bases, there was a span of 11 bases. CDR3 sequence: CASSLDSRLTDTQYF. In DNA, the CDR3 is TGTGCCAGCAGTTTAGATTCGAGGCTCACAGATACGCAGTATTTT. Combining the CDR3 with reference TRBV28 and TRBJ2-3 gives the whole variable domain DVKVTQSSRYLVKRTGEKVFLECVQDMDHENMFWYRQDPGLGLRLIYFSYDVKMKEKGDIPEGYSVSREKKERFSLILESASTNQTSMYLCASSLDSRLTDTQYFGPGTRLTVL.

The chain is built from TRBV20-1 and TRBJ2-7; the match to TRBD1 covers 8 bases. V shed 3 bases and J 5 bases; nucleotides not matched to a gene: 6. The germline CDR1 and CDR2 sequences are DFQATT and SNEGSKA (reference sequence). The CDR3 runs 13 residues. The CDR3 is CSASDRGIHEQYF. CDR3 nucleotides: TGCAGTGCTAGTGACAGGGGAATCCACGAGCAGTACTTC.

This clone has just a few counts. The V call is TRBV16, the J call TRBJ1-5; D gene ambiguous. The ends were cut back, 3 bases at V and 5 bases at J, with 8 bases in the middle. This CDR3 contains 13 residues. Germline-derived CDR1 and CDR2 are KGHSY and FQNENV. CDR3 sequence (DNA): TGTGCCAGCAGCCAGCGAACAGATCAGCCCCAGCATTTT. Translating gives CASSQRTDQPQHF.

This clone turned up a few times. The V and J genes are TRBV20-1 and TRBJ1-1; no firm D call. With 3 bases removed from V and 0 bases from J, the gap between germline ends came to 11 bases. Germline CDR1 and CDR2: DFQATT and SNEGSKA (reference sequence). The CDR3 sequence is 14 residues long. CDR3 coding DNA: TGCAGTGCTAGTGGTGGCGGGCTGAACACTGAAGCTTTCTTT. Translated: CSASGGGLNTEAFF.

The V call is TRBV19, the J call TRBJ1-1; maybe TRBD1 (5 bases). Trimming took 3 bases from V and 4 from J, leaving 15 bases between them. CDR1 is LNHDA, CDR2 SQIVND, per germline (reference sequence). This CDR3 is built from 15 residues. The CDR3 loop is CASSISAQGGTEAFF. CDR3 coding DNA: TGTGCCAGTAGTATCTCGGCGCAGGGAGGCACTGAAGCTTTCTTT.

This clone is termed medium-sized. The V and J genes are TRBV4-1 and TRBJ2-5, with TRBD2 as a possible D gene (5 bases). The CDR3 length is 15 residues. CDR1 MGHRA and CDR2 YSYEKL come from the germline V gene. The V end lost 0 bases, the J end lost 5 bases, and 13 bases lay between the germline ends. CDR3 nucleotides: TGCGCCAGCAGCCAAGATTCTAGCTGGGCGGAGACCCAGTACTTC. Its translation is CASSQDSSWAETQYF.

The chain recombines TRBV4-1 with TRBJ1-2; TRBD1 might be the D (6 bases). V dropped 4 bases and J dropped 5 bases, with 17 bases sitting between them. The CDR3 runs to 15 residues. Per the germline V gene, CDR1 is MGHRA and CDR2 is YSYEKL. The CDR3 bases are TGCGCCAGCAGCCTTGTACCTGGACAGCCATATGGCTACACCTTC. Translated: CASSLVPGQPYGYTF.

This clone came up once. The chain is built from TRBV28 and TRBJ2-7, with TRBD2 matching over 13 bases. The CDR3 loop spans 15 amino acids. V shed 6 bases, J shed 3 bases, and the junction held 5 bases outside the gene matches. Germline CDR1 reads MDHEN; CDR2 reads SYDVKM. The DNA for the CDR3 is TGTGCCAGCAGGGTTACTAGCGGGAGGGGCTACGAGCAGTACTTC. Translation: CASRVTSGRGYEQYF.

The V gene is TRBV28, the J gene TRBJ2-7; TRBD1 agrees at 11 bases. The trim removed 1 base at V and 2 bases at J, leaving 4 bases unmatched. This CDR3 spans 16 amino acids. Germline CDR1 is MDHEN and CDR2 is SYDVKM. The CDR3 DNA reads TGTGCCAGCAGTTTATTGGACAGGGGGCACACCTACGAGCAGTACTTC. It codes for CASSLLDRGHTYEQYF.

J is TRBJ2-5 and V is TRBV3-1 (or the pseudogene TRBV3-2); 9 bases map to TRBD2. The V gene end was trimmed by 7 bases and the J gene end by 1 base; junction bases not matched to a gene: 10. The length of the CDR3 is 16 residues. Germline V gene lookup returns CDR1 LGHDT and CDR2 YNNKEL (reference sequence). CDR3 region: CASIKGLAGFQETQYF. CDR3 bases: TGTGCCAGCATTAAAGGGCTAGCGGGGTTCCAAGAGACCCAGTACTTC.

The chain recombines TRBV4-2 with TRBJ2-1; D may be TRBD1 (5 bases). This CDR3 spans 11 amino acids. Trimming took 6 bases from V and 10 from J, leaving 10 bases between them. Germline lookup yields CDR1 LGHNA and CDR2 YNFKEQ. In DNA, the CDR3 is TGTGCCAGCAGTAGGGGCTACGAGCAGTTCTTC. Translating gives CASSRGYEQFF.